Following are 30 T cell receptor beta chains from one sample sequenced in a study of blood T cell repertoires in COVID-19. Measured with immunoSEQ multiplex PCR; TCRdb has only the in-frame clones, and not every one. The table shows approximately 97,000 clones, with roughly 92% occurring only once. Sequencing used peripheral blood. The receptors were sampled from a woman between 45 and 60 years old with COVID-19, enrolled during active disease.

The chain is built from TRBV19 and TRBJ1-3, with D perhaps TRBD1 (6 bases). V shed 6 bases and J shed 0 bases, with 12 bases lying between them. Germline V lookup: CDR1 LNHDA, CDR2 SQIVND (reference sequence). This CDR3 contains 15 residues. CDR3 DNA: TGTGCCAGTAGAACTACAGGGAGCTCTGGAAACACCATATATTTT. Amino acid sequence: CASRTTGSSGNTIYF. Looking up the rest from reference TRBV19 and TRBJ1-3 gives the full variable domain: DGGITQSPKYLFRKEGQNVTLSCEQNLNHDAMYWYRQDPGQGLRLIYYSQIVNDFQKGDIAEGYSVSREKKESFPLTVTSAQKNPTAFYLCASRTTGSSGNTIYFGEGSWLTVV.

This chain joins TRBV13 and TRBJ2-2, with D unclear. V was trimmed by 2 bases and J by 1 base, leaving 5 bases between them. CDR3 size: 14 residues. The germline CDR1 and CDR2 sequences are PRHDT and FYEKMQ (reference sequence). CDR3 sequence: CASSLTGNTGELFF. The DNA of the CDR3 is TGTGCCAGCAGCTTAACCGGGAACACCGGGGAGCTGTTTTTT.

The chain is built from TRBV28 and TRBJ1-3, with no clear D. The CDR3 runs 13 residues. Germline CDR1 reads MDHEN; CDR2 reads SYDVKM. Trimming pared 2 bases from V and 5 bases from J, leaving 7 bases between. CDR3 nucleotides: TGTGCCAGCAGTTTAAGACAAAGAAACACCATATATTTT. It is translated as CASSLRQRNTIYF.

The V call is TRBV11-2, the J call TRBJ1-6, with D maybe TRBD1 (5 bases). Germline assignment: CDR1 SGHAT and CDR2 FQNNGV. Trimming took off 2 bases at V and 9 bases at J, with 20 bases between the two ends. The CDR3 loop spans 17 amino acids. The DNA for the CDR3 is TGTGCCAGCAGCTTAATCCCACCCGGGGGGAAGGGTTCACCCCTCCACTTT. Its protein is CASSLIPPGGKGSPLHF. The whole variable domain, remainder taken from reference TRBV11-2 and TRBJ1-6, is EAGVAQSPRYKIIEKRQSVAFWCNPISGHATLYWYQQILGQGPKLLIQFQNNGVVDDSQLPKDRFSAERLKGVDSTLKIQPAKLEDSAVYLCASSLIPPGGKGSPLHFGNGTRLTVT.

This rearrangement joins TRBV2 to TRBJ2-3; 10 bases fit TRBD1. The CDR3 consists of 15 residues. Germline lookup yields CDR1 SNHLY and CDR2 FYNNEI. V lost 7 bases and J lost 1; bases outside the gene matches: 5. CDR3 region: CASTEGTGGTDTQYF. Here the CDR3 DNA reads TGTGCCAGCACCGAGGGGACAGGGGGCACAGATACGCAGTATTTT. The full variable domain, its missing parts supplied by reference TRBV2 and TRBJ2-3, is EPEVTQTPSHQVTQMGQEVILRCVPISNHLYFYWYRQILGQKVEFLVSFYNNEISEKSEIFDDQFSVERPDGSNFTLKIRSTKLEDSAMYFCASTEGTGGTDTQYFGPGTRLTVL.

The chain carries TRBV3-1 (or the pseudogene TRBV3-2) and TRBJ1-3; D is uncertain. V was clipped by 5 bases and J by 4 bases, with 9 bases between them. The length of the CDR3 is 13 residues. Germline V gene lookup returns CDR1 LGHDT and CDR2 YNNKEL (reference sequence). CDR3: CASSADKGNTIYF. The CDR3 DNA reads as TGTGCCAGCAGCGCTGACAAGGGAAACACCATATATTTT.

This chain uses TRBV28 with TRBJ2-2, with 7 nucleotides matching TRBD1. The V gene's germline CDR1 is MDHEN and CDR2 SYDVKM. CDR3 size: 15 residues. V lost 5 bases to trimming and J lost 5 bases; unmatched junction nucleotides: 8. The CDR3 protein is CASSPVWDRTGELFF. CDR3 DNA: TGTGCCAGCAGTCCCGTTTGGGACAGAACCGGGGAGCTGTTTTTT.

This clone was picked up one time. This chain links TRBV29-1 with TRBJ1-2, with D possibly matching TRBD1 (5 bases). The CDR3 spans 12 residues. Between the trimmed V and J ends, which lost 8 bases and 7 bases, there was a span of 17 bases. Germline V gene data show CDR1 as SQVTM and CDR2 as ANQGSEA. The DNA for the CDR3 is TGCAGCTACTCCCCAGGGACTCGTGGCTACACCTTC. Translation: CSYSPGTRGYTF.

J is TRBJ2-3 and V is TRBV9, with 8 bases fitting TRBD2. The germline gives CDR1 SGDLS, CDR2 YYNGEE. With 4 bases clipped from V and 2 bases from J, the junction kept 9 bases outside the gene matches. This CDR3 spans 16 amino acids. The DNA for the CDR3 is TGTGCCAGCAGCCCAAGGACTAGCTCTTTCACAGATACGCAGTATTTT. Residues: CASSPRTSSFTDTQYF.

The J gene is TRBJ2-7, the V gene TRBV6-2 or TRBV6-3, with D possibly matching TRBD2 (7 bases). Germline loops: CDR1 MNHEY, CDR2 SVGEGT. The V end lost 2 bases, the J end lost 4 bases, and 18 bases lay between the germline ends. CDR3 size: 16 residues. The chain's CDR3 is CASSYAPGGLGYEQYF. CDR3 coding DNA: TGTGCCAGCAGTTACGCCCCGGGGGGCCTCGGTTACGAGCAGTACTTC.

The V call is TRBV7-9, the J call TRBJ2-1; D perhaps matches TRBD1 (6 bases). V gave up 0 bases and J gave up 8 bases, with 11 bases separating them. Germline V gives CDR1 SEHNR, CDR2 FQNEAQ (reference sequence). The CDR3 runs 14 residues. The CDR3 DNA reads as TGTGCCAGCAGCTTAGCGCCTGGGGGCTATGAGCAGTTCTTC. Its protein is CASSLAPGGYEQFF.

This chain connects TRBV4-1 to TRBJ2-7; 10 positions match TRBD1. CDR1 is MGHRA and CDR2 is YSYEKL in the germline V gene. J lost 7 bases, V lost 2 bases, and 11 bases had no gene match. The CDR3 contains 16 residues. CDR3 in amino acids: CASSQNDRGLSGEQYF. DNA for the CDR3: TGCGCCAGCAGCCAAAACGACAGGGGGCTCTCTGGAGAGCAGTACTTC.

This sequence joins TRBV29-1 and TRBJ2-4, with TRBD2 matching 7 bases. Germline CDR1 reads SQVTM; CDR2 reads ANQGSEA. The junction had 8 bases not matched to a gene; V was cut back by 4 bases and J by 5 bases. CDR3 length: 14 residues. The CDR3 DNA sequence: TGCAGCGTTGTTGGGAGGGCAGCTCAAAACATTCAGTACTTC. It yields the protein CSVVGRAAQNIQYF.

This clone showed up just once. V is TRBV28 and J is TRBJ1-2; tentatively, D is TRBD1 (6 bases). The V end lost 10 bases, the J end lost 3 bases, and 24 bases lay between the germline ends. CDR3 length equals 16 residues. Looked up from germline, CDR1 is MDHEN and CDR2 is SYDVKM. CDR3 in amino acids: CATTPAQGKSYYGYTF. In nucleotides, the CDR3 is TGTGCCACCACACCCGCACAGGGAAAATCCTACTATGGCTACACCTTC.

This chain links TRBV7-9 with TRBJ2-1; D not resolved. Germline assignment: CDR1 SEHNR and CDR2 FQNEAQ (reference sequence). This CDR3 is built from 12 residues. Trimming shortened V by 3 bases and J by 6 bases, and 6 bases separated the two germline ends. The CDR3 DNA follows: TGTGCCAGCAGCTTTACATCCAATGAGCAGTTCTTC. It yields the protein CASSFTSNEQFF.

This clone was found once. The sample holds other DNA sequences that translate to the same CDR3. This sequence joins TRBV27 and TRBJ1-5; the D gene is possibly TRBD1 (6 bases). Germline V gene sequence: CDR1 MNHEY, CDR2 SMNVEV (reference sequence). V was trimmed by 2 bases and J by 4 bases, leaving 6 bases between them. The CDR3 sequence is 13 residues long. CDR3 DNA: TGTGCCAGCAGTTTAACAGGGAATCAGCCCCAGCATTTT. As protein: CASSLTGNQPQHF.

The chain links TRBV11-3 to TRBJ2-7; D is perhaps TRBD1 (5 bases). Between the trimmed V and J ends, which lost 3 bases and 4 bases, there was a span of 13 bases. The CDR3 runs to 14 residues. Germline V gene lookup returns CDR1 SGHNT and CDR2 YENEEA. This CDR3 reads CASSLGPATYEQYF. Here the CDR3 DNA reads TGTGCCAGCAGCTTGGGGCCGGCCACATACGAGCAGTACTTC.

The CDR3 region is CASSRGSEHEQFF. The CDR3 DNA reads as TGTGCCAGCAGCCGGGGGAGCGAACATGAGCAGTTCTTC. V usage is TRBV5-6 and J usage is TRBJ2-1, with D maybe TRBD2 (6 bases). The CDR3 extends over 13 amino acids. V was cut by 4 bases and J by 8 bases, with 13 bases left in between. CDR1 and CDR2 from the germline V gene are SGHDT and YYEEEE.

This chain joins TRBV15 and TRBJ2-7; maybe TRBD2 (6 bases). V lost 8 bases and J 0 bases, leaving 17 bases between the germline ends. Per the germline V gene, CDR1 is LNHNV and CDR2 is YYDKDF (reference sequence). The CDR3 runs to 15 residues. The CDR3 reads CATRVGDGSSYEQYV. The CDR3, as DNA: TGTGCCACCCGTGTCGGGGACGGGAGCTCCTACGAGCAGTACGTC.

This clone was seen once. The chain carries TRBV12-5 and TRBJ1-1; no clear D. The CDR3 covers 14 residues. Per the germline V gene, CDR1 is LGHNT and CDR2 is FRNRAP. With 2 bases removed from V and 3 bases from J, the gap between germline ends came to 10 bases. CDR3: CASGLFLSHTEAFF. The CDR3 bases are TGTGCTAGTGGTTTGTTCCTTTCTCACACTGAAGCTTTCTTT.

The chain combines TRBV30 with TRBJ2-3; TRBD2 is a possible D gene (7 bases). V was pared by 4 bases and J by 1 base, with 9 bases between. The CDR3 length is 13 residues. Germline V gives CDR1 GTSNPN, CDR2 SVGIG (reference sequence). CDR3 in amino acids: CAWTGGGTDTQYF. As DNA, the CDR3 is TGTGCCTGGACGGGGGGCGGCACAGATACGCAGTATTTT.

This chain connects TRBV6-2 or TRBV6-3 to TRBJ1-1; the D gene is possibly TRBD1 (5 bases). This CDR3 spans 13 amino acids. V dropped 5 bases and J dropped 3 bases, with 10 bases sitting between them. The germline CDR1 and CDR2 sequences are MNHEY and SVGEGT. The CDR3 sequence: CASSQRDYTEAFF. The CDR3 coding sequence is TGTGCCAGCAGTCAACGGGACTACACTGAAGCTTTCTTT.

The rearrangement joins TRBV24-1 to TRBJ1-2; D call uncertain. This CDR3 spans 15 amino acids. Germline CDR1 is KGHDR and CDR2 is SFDVKD. V dropped 4 bases and J dropped 1 base, with 12 bases sitting between them. In DNA, the CDR3 is TGTGCCACCAGTGAAGGCGGGTTTTTTAACTATGGCTACACCTTC. Translating gives CATSEGGFFNYGYTF.

The CDR3 sequence is CASRTGQGSTQPQHF. The CDR3 nucleotides are TGTGCCAGCAGGACCGGACAGGGAAGTACTCAGCCCCAGCATTTT. The chain carries TRBV27 and TRBJ1-5; 8 nucleotides match TRBD1. Germline CDR1 MNHEY, CDR2 SMNVEV (reference sequence). CDR3 size: 15 residues. J was trimmed by 6 bases and V by 6 bases; bases with no gene match: 10.

The chain links TRBV12-5 to TRBJ1-1; D not resolved. Trimming shortened V by 1 base and J by 2 bases, and 2 bases separated the two germline ends. Germline-derived CDR1 and CDR2 are LGHNT and FRNRAP. The CDR3 runs to 12 residues. In nucleotides, the CDR3 is TGTGCTAGTGGTTTGGCTAACACTGAAGCTTTCTTT. Encoded protein: CASGLANTEAFF. The variable domain in full, completed from reference TRBV12-5 and TRBJ1-1, reads DARVTQTPRHKVTEMGQEVTMRCQPILGHNTVFWYRQTMMQGLELLAYFRNRAPLDDSGMPKDRFSAEMPDATLATLKIQPSEPRDSAVYFCASGLANTEAFFGQGTRLTVV.

The gene calls are TRBV4-1 and TRBJ2-7, with 9 bases lining up with TRBD1. The germline V gene encodes CDR1 MGHRA and CDR2 YSYEKL. The CDR3 consists of 15 residues. V gave up 4 bases and J gave up 3 bases; unmatched junction bases: 7. The CDR3 DNA sequence: TGCGCCAGCAGCCTCCGACAGGGGGACTACTACGAGCAGTACGTC. As protein: CASSLRQGDYYEQYV.

The gene calls are TRBV6-5 and TRBJ2-2, with 10 bases lining up with TRBD2. The CDR3 covers 15 residues. Germline loops: CDR1 MNHEY, CDR2 SVGAGI. Unmatched junction bases numbered 4, after V lost 4 bases and J lost 5 bases. CDR3 protein: CASSWTSGRTGELFF. For the CDR3, the DNA is TGTGCCAGCAGTTGGACTAGCGGTCGGACCGGGGAGCTGTTTTTT.

This chain connects TRBV3-1 (or the pseudogene TRBV3-2) to TRBJ1-4; D perhaps matches TRBD1 (5 bases). The CDR3 has 16 residues. V was clipped by 4 bases and J by 7 bases, with 19 bases between them. Germline values: CDR1 LGHDT, CDR2 YNNKEL (reference sequence). In DNA form, the CDR3 reads TGTGCCAGCAGCCCCTCCCTGAGAAGGCAGGGTGAAAAACTGTTTTTT. Amino acid sequence: CASSPSLRRQGEKLFF.

V is TRBV6-1 and J is TRBJ1-6; D possibly corresponds to TRBD1 (5 bases). V was cut by 1 base and J by 8 bases, with 9 bases left in between. The CDR3 is 14 amino acids. The V gene's germline CDR1 is MNHNS and CDR2 SASEGT. The CDR3 reads CASSEGQSDSPLHF. As DNA, the CDR3 is TGTGCCAGCAGTGAAGGACAGTCAGATTCACCCCTCCACTTT.

J is TRBJ2-1 and V is TRBV7-2; TRBD2 matches at 11 bases. Germline V gene lookup returns CDR1 SGHTA and CDR2 FQGNSA. The CDR3 contains 15 residues. The J segment lost 4 bases and the V segment lost 5 bases, leaving 4 bases of the junction unmatched. The CDR3 sequence: CASSKLAGGYNEQFF. The CDR3, as DNA: TGTGCCAGCAGCAAGCTAGCGGGGGGTTACAATGAGCAGTTCTTC.